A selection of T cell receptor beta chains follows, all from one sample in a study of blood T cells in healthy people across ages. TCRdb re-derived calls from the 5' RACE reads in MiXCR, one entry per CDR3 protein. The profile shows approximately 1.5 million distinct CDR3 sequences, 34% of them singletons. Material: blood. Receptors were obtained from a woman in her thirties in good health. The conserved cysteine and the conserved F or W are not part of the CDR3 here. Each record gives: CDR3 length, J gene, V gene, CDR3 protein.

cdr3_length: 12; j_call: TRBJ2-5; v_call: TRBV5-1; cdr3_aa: ASSSGGLQETQY
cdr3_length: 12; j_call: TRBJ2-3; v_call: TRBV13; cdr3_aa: ASSTGAGTDTQY
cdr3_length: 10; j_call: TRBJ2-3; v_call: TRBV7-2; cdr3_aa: ASDQRDDTQY
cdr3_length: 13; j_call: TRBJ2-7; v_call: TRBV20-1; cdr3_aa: SASNAGTPSYEQY
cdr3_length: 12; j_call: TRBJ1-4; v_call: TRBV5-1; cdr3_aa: ASSSDGANEKLF
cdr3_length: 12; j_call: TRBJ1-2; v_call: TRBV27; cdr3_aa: ASSLSQGGHGYT
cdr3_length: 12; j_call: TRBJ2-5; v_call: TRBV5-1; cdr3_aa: ASSTTGPQETQY
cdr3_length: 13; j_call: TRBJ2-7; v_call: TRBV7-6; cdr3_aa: ASSPQLSTPGEQY
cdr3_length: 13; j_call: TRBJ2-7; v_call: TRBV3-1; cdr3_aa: ASSQGVAGWGEQY
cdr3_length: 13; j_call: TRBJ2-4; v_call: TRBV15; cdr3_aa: ATSRDPGQMNIQY
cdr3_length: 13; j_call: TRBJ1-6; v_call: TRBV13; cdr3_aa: ASSPGTGKNSPLH
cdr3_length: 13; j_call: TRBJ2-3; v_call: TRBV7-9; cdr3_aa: ASSLHGGSTDTQY
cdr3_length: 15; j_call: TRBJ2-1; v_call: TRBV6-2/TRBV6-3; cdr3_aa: ASSPILAGGTGGEQF
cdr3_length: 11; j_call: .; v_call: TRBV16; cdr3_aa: ASRRNGGETQY
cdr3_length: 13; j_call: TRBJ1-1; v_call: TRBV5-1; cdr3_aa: ASSPWSGMNTEAF
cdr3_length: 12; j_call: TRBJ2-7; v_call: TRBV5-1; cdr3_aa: ASSMVGTGGEQY
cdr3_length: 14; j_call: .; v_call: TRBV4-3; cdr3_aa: ASSQDTAGGGETQY
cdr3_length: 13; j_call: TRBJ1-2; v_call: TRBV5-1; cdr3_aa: ASSSTSIGYGGYT
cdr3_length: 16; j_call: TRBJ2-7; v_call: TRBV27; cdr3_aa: ASSTGLAGAKGAYEQY
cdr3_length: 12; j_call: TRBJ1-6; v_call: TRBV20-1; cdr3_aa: SVRPPRDNSPLH
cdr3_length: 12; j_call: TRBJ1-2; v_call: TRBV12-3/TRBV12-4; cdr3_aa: ASSYDRVGYGYT
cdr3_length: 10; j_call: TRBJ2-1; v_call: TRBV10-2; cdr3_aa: ASSESRFEQF
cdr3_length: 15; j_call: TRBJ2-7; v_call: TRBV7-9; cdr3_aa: ASSYKSGIQRTYEQY
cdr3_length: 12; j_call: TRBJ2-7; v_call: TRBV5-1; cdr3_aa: ASSLGTGAYEQY
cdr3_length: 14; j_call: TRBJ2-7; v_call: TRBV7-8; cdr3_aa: ASSSLGGPSSYEQY
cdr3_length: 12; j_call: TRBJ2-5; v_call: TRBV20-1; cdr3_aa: SASQGANQETQY
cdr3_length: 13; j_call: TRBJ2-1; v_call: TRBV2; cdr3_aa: ASRSGTEFIDEQF
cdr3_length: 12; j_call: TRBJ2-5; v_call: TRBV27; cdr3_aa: ASSTRRGAETQY
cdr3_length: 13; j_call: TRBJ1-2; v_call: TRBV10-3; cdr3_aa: AISESDSSNYGYT
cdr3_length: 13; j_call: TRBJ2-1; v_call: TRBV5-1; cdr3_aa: ASSLGGSTYNEQF
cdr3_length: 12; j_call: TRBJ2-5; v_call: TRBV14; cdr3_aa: ASSPESYQETQY
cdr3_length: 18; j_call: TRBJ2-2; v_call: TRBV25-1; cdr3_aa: AGSGTWGTSGRANTGELF
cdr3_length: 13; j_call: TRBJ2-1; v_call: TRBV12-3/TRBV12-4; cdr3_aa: ASRVAVSSYNEQF
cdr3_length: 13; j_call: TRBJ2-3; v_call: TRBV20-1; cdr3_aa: SANLLAGTSDTQY
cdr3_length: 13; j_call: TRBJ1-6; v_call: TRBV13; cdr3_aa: ASSVRQAAWSPLH
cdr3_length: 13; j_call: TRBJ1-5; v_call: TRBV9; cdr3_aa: ASSQQGGSNQPQH
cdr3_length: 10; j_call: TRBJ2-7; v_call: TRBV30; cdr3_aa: AWRVGAYEQY
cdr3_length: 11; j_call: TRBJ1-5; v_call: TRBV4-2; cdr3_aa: ASSQQGPNAQH
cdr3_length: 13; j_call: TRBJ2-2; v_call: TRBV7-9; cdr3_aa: ASSFGKGGFGELF
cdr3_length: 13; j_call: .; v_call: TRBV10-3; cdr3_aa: AISEPGRPPYEQY
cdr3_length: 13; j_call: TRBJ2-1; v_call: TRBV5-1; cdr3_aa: ASSLGGGGGNEQF
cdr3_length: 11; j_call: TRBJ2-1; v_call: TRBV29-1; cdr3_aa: STGTGTAIEQF